The 31 T cell receptor beta chains below were found in one sample sequenced in a study of blood T cell repertoires in COVID-19. TCRdb's copy holds only in-frame clones and misses some; the assay was immunoSEQ multiplex PCR. Among under 450,000 clones listed, about 90% were seen once. Input material: PBMCs or T cells enriched from blood (not recorded which). The origin of the receptors is a young woman who had recovered from COVID-19.

V usage is TRBV18 and J usage is TRBJ1-1, with a possible D match to TRBD1 (6 bases). Germline loops: CDR1 KGHSH, CDR2 LQKENI. The CDR3 totals 14 residues. Trimming removed 3 bases from V and 4 bases from J, with 12 bases in between. The CDR3 DNA sequence: TGTGCCAGCTCACCCCGACAGGTAGGCACTGAAGCTTTCTTT. Its translation is CASSPRQVGTEAFF.

The V and J genes are TRBV18 and TRBJ2-1; no firm D call. CDR1 KGHSH and CDR2 LQKENI come from the germline V gene. Between the trimmed V and J ends, which lost 3 bases and 0 bases, there was a span of 9 bases. The CDR3 runs 15 residues. CDR3 region: CASSPASSSYNEQFF. The DNA for the CDR3 is TGTGCCAGCTCACCGGCCTCCAGCTCCTACAATGAGCAGTTCTTC.

This chain joins TRBV10-3 and TRBJ2-7; 11 nucleotides agree with TRBD2. This CDR3 has 15 amino acids. The V gene end was trimmed by 6 bases and the J gene end by 1 base; junction bases not matched to a gene: 5. Per the germline V gene, CDR1 is ENHRY and CDR2 is SYGVKD. As DNA, the CDR3 is TGTGCCATCAGACCGGGACTAGCGGCGTCCTACGAGCAGTACTTC. It is translated as CAIRPGLAASYEQYF.

The chain couples TRBV11-2 to TRBJ2-6; TRBD2 matches 9 bases. V trimming: 5 bases; J trimming: 1 base; junction bases outside the gene matches: 6. CDR3 length: 17 residues. Germline V CDR1 and CDR2: SGHAT, FQNNGV. CDR3 protein: CASSLRGGTSGANVLTF. CDR3 DNA: TGTGCCAGCAGCCTGCGGGGGGGGACGTCTGGGGCCAACGTCCTGACTTTC.

The V gene is TRBV7-2, the J gene TRBJ1-1, with D uncertain. This CDR3 spans 16 amino acids. Looked up from germline, CDR1 is SGHTA and CDR2 is FQGNSA. V lost 3 bases and J lost 0, with 14 bases in between. The CDR3 nucleotides are TGTGCCAGCAGCTTCGGGAGGGATGGGGTGAACACTGAAGCTTTCTTT. As protein: CASSFGRDGVNTEAFF.

The rearrangement joins TRBV2 to TRBJ2-7; 11 bases map to TRBD1. The ends lost 6 bases at V and 3 bases at J; junction bases unmatched: 4. Germline V gene sequence: CDR1 SNHLY, CDR2 FYNNEI. This CDR3 region has 14 residues. DNA for the CDR3: TGTGCCAGCAGCCCCGGGACAGGGGGCTACGAGCAGTACTTC. It specifies CASSPGTGGYEQYF.

The gene calls are TRBV5-1 and TRBJ1-5, with D perhaps matching TRBD1 (5 bases). The CDR3 extends over 15 amino acids. CDR1 and CDR2 from the germline V gene are SGHRS and YFSETQ. Between the trimmed V and J ends, which lost 0 bases and 4 bases, there was a span of 11 bases. As DNA, the CDR3 is TGCGCCAGCAGCTTGGCGGGGGGAAGGAATCAGCCCCAGCATTTT. It encodes CASSLAGGRNQPQHF.

The genes are TRBV7-9 and TRBJ2-3; D might be TRBD1 (6 bases). This CDR3 has 17 residues. Looked up from germline, CDR1 is SEHNR and CDR2 is FQNEAQ (reference sequence). The V end lost 5 bases, the J end lost 5 bases, and 23 bases lay between the germline ends. CDR3 bases: TGTGCCAGCAGCCCCAACCGGGACACCATGTCAGGAGATACGCAGTATTTT. Translating it yields CASSPNRDTMSGDTQYF.

The V and J genes are TRBV27 and TRBJ2-3; 8 positions match TRBD1. From germline, CDR1 is MNHEY and CDR2 SMNVEV (reference sequence). V lost 6 bases, J lost 1 base, and 6 bases stayed unmatched. The CDR3 extends over 15 amino acids. The CDR3 coding sequence is TGTGCCAGCAGCCGACCGGGACAGGGCACAGATACGCAGTATTTT. The encoded protein is CASSRPGQGTDTQYF.

The chain links TRBV2 to TRBJ1-5, with D perhaps matching TRBD1 (5 bases). The V and J ends lost 7 bases and 3 bases respectively, with 10 bases between them. This CDR3 region has 13 residues. CDR1 and CDR2 (germline): SNHLY, FYNNEI. CDR3 nucleotides: TGTGCCAGCAACCGACAGTTCAATCAGCCCCAGCATTTT. Amino acids: CASNRQFNQPQHF.

This rearrangement joins TRBV25-1 to TRBJ2-3; 7 bases line up with TRBD2. The germline CDR1 and CDR2 sequences are MGHDK and SYGVNS. With 6 bases clipped from V and 3 bases from J, the junction kept 6 bases outside the gene matches. This CDR3 is 14 amino acids long. The CDR3 coding sequence is TGTGCCAGCAGACCCCTAGCGGAGACAGATACGCAGTATTTT. Its translation is CASRPLAETDTQYF.

The V and J genes are TRBV12-5 and TRBJ2-2, with 8 bases lining up with TRBD1. V trimming: 4 bases; J trimming: 2 bases; junction bases outside the gene matches: 9. The CDR3 runs 17 residues. In germline, CDR1 is LGHNT, CDR2 FRNRAP. The CDR3 sequence: CASGWGSGQGNTGELFF. CDR3 nucleotides: TGTGCTAGTGGTTGGGGTTCAGGACAGGGCAACACCGGGGAGCTGTTTTTT.

The rearrangement uses TRBV27 and TRBJ2-2; 11 bases line up with TRBD2. This CDR3 region has 17 residues. CDR1 is MNHEY and CDR2 is SMNVEV in the germline V gene (reference sequence). V gave up 5 bases and J gave up 0 bases; unmatched junction bases: 5. CDR3: CASSILAGGANTGELFF. In DNA, the CDR3 is TGTGCCAGCAGTATCCTAGCGGGAGGTGCGAACACCGGGGAGCTGTTTTTT.

The chain employs TRBV2 and TRBJ1-5; D might be TRBD1 (5 bases). Trimming left V 2 bases short and J 4 bases short, with 9 bases between. The CDR3 length is 14 residues. Germline values: CDR1 SNHLY, CDR2 FYNNEI. The CDR3 sequence is CASSERTHNQPQHF. The CDR3 region has the DNA TGTGCCAGCAGTGAAAGGACACATAATCAGCCCCAGCATTTT.

The chain carries TRBV19 and TRBJ1-3; TRBD1 matches 7 bases. With 4 bases clipped from V and 2 bases from J, the junction kept 11 bases outside the gene matches. Germline loops: CDR1 LNHDA, CDR2 SQIVND (reference sequence). This CDR3 contains 17 residues. The CDR3 DNA sequence: TGTGCCAGTAGTACCCAGTCGGCGGGGACAGCTGGAAACACCATATATTTT. Translation gives CASSTQSAGTAGNTIYF.

The rearrangement uses TRBV5-8 and TRBJ2-5, with 8 bases identical to TRBD2. This CDR3 is 15 amino acids long. Germline V gene lookup returns CDR1 SGHTS and CDR2 YDEGEE. Unmatched junction bases numbered 9, after V lost 1 base and J lost 7 bases. CDR3 protein: CASSLTSGSWRTQYF. CDR3 coding DNA: TGTGCCAGCAGCTTGACAAGCGGGAGCTGGCGGACCCAGTACTTC.

The V call is TRBV19, the J call TRBJ2-1; 8 nucleotides line up with TRBD2. Trimming cost V 7 bases and J 12 bases; bases outside gene matches: 20. The germline gives CDR1 LNHDA, CDR2 SQIVND (reference sequence). CDR3 length: 16 residues. The CDR3 is CASTPLGGLVKVRQFF. The CDR3 DNA reads TGTGCCAGTACCCCCCTTGGGGGACTAGTTAAAGTTAGGCAGTTCTTC.

The rearrangement links TRBV5-1 to TRBJ2-3; D may be TRBD1 (6 bases). The CDR3 totals 14 residues. The germline V gene encodes CDR1 SGHRS and CDR2 YFSETQ. Trimming took off 4 bases at V and 6 bases at J, with 15 bases between the two ends. This chain's CDR3 is CASSPQGAPDTQYF. Here the CDR3 DNA reads TGCGCCAGCAGCCCACAGGGAGCTCCGGATACGCAGTATTTT.

The gene calls are TRBV19 and TRBJ1-2; TRBD1 matches 12 bases. Germline CDR1 reads LNHDA; CDR2 reads SQIVND (reference sequence). There are 17 residues in the CDR3. V trimming: 3 bases; J trimming: 5 bases; junction bases outside the gene matches: 10. The CDR3: CASSILQGQGAGYGYTF. CDR3 DNA: TGTGCCAGTAGTATTCTACAGGGACAGGGGGCAGGGTATGGCTACACCTTC.

The chain carries TRBV7-9 and TRBJ2-7; the match to TRBD2 covers 7 bases. V was clipped by 3 bases and J by 1 base; unmatched bases: 9. Germline loops: CDR1 SEHNR, CDR2 FQNEAQ (reference sequence). The CDR3 is 16 amino acids. The CDR3 protein is CASSFSGPKPSYEQYF. Written as DNA, the CDR3 is TGTGCCAGCAGCTTTAGCGGGCCCAAACCTTCCTACGAGCAGTACTTC.

The chain is built from TRBV5-1 and TRBJ2-1; D is possibly TRBD1 (6 bases). V was shortened by 2 bases and J by 4 bases, with 13 bases between the two germline ends. The CDR3 covers 15 residues. The germline V gene has CDR1 SGHRS and CDR2 YFSETQ. The CDR3: CASSLRDTQYNEQFF. CDR3 in DNA: TGCGCCAGCAGCTTACGGGACACCCAATACAATGAGCAGTTCTTC.

The genes are TRBV6-5 and TRBJ1-5, with D perhaps TRBD1 (6 bases). The CDR3 runs 14 residues. CDR1 is MNHEY and CDR2 is SVGAGI in the germline V gene. Trimming pared 8 bases from V and 0 bases from J, leaving 11 bases between. The CDR3 DNA reads TGTGCCAGCGCAGCAGGGGATAGCAATCAGCCCCAGCATTTT. It is translated as CASAAGDSNQPQHF.

This clone has only one observation. The genes are TRBV10-2 and TRBJ1-1; maybe TRBD1 (6 bases). Germline V gives CDR1 WSHSY, CDR2 SAAADI. Trimming removed 4 bases at V and 2 bases at J, with 11 bases between. The CDR3 runs to 14 residues. This CDR3 reads CASSGGHLNTEAFF. In DNA, the CDR3 is TGCGCCAGCAGTGGGGGACACCTAAACACTGAAGCTTTCTTT.

This chain connects TRBV2 to TRBJ2-5; D might be TRBD2 (6 bases). Per the germline V gene, CDR1 is SNHLY and CDR2 is FYNNEI. This CDR3 region has 13 residues. The germline V and J ends were trimmed by 4 bases and 1 base, with 7 bases remaining between them. The CDR3 spells CASSGLVQETQYF. The CDR3 region has the DNA TGTGCCAGCAGTGGACTAGTCCAAGAGACCCAGTACTTC.

The chain combines TRBV28 with TRBJ1-1, with D possibly TRBD1 on 5 matching bases. Germline CDR1 and CDR2: MDHEN and SYDVKM. The CDR3 consists of 14 residues. The V and J ends lost 3 bases and 2 bases respectively, with 10 bases between them. The DNA for the CDR3 is TGTGCCAGCAGTTTTCTGACAGAAAACACTGAAGCTTTCTTT. It is translated as CASSFLTENTEAFF.

V usage is TRBV28 and J usage is TRBJ1-1, with unresolved D. Per germline, CDR1 MDHEN and CDR2 SYDVKM. The CDR3 is 12 residues long. The V end was cut by 3 bases, the J end by 6 bases, with 8 bases between. The chain's CDR3 is CASSLQTSEAFF. The CDR3 region has the DNA TGTGCCAGCAGTTTGCAGACATCTGAAGCTTTCTTT. The full variable domain, with the rest looked up from reference TRBV28 and TRBJ1-1, is DVKVTQSSRYLVKRTGEKVFLECVQDMDHENMFWYRQDPGLGLRLIYFSYDVKMKEKGDIPEGYSVSREKKERFSLILESASTNQTSMYLCASSLQTSEAFFGQGTRLTVV.

The chain couples TRBV9 to TRBJ2-1; 10 nucleotides match TRBD1. J was trimmed by 7 bases and V by 0 bases; bases with no gene match: 7. Germline assignment: CDR1 SGDLS and CDR2 YYNGEE. This CDR3 contains 16 residues. DNA for the CDR3: TGTGCCAGCAGCGTAGCGGACAGGGGGGTGTGGAATGAGCAGTTCTTC. Protein sequence: CASSVADRGVWNEQFF.

The chain combines TRBV7-9 with TRBJ1-1; a possible D gene is TRBD1 (6 bases). Trimming pared 2 bases from V and 2 bases from J, leaving 12 bases between. The CDR3 extends over 15 amino acids. Germline V gene data show CDR1 as SEHNR and CDR2 as FQNEAQ (reference sequence). CDR3: CASSLLARGNTEAFF. Here the CDR3 DNA reads TGTGCCAGCAGCTTATTGGCCAGGGGTAACACTGAAGCTTTCTTT.

CDR3 nucleotides: TGTGCCAGCATGTTTAGAGGGCTAGCGAACACCGGGGAGCTGTTTTTT. Protein product: CASMFRGLANTGELFF. This rearrangement joins TRBV28 to TRBJ2-2, with D possibly matching TRBD2 (5 bases). Germline V gene lookup returns CDR1 MDHEN and CDR2 SYDVKM. V shed 7 bases and J shed 0 bases, with 15 bases lying between them. CDR3 size: 16 residues. Looking up the rest from reference TRBV28 and TRBJ2-2 gives the full variable domain: DVKVTQSSRYLVKRTGEKVFLECVQDMDHENMFWYRQDPGLGLRLIYFSYDVKMKEKGDIPEGYSVSREKKERFSLILESASTNQTSMYLCASMFRGLANTGELFFGEGSRLTVL.

The rearrangement joins TRBV12-3 or TRBV12-4 to TRBJ1-5, with 7 bases identical to TRBD1. The CDR3 has 13 residues. J lost 3 bases, V lost 6 bases, and 2 bases had no gene match. The CDR3 region is CASRGQYNQPQHF. The CDR3, as DNA: TGTGCCAGCAGGGGACAGTACAATCAGCCCCAGCATTTT.

This chain connects TRBV5-8 to TRBJ2-5, with 14 bases matching TRBD2. The CDR3 is 17 amino acids. V shed 2 bases, J shed 5 bases, and the junction held 8 bases outside the gene matches. Germline V gene lookup returns CDR1 SGHTS and CDR2 YDEGEE. CDR3 in amino acids: CASSFGGLAGEGETQYF. The DNA of the CDR3 is TGTGCCAGCAGCTTCGGGGGACTAGCGGGAGAGGGGGAGACCCAGTACTTC.